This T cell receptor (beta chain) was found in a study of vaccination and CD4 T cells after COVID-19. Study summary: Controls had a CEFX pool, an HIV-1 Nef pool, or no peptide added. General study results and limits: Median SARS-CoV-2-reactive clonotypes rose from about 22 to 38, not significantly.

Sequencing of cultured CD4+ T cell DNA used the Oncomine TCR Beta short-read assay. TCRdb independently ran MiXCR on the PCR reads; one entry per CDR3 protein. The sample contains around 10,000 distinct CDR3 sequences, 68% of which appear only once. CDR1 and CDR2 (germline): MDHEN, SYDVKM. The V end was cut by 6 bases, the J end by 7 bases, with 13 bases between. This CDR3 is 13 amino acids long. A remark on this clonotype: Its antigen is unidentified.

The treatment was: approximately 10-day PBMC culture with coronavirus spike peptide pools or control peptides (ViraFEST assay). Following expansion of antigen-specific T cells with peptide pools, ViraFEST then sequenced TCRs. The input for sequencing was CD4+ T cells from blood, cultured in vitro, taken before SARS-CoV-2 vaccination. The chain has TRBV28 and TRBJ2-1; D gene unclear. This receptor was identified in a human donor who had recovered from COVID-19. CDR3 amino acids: CASSPQLGNEQFF. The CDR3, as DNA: TGTGCCAGCAGCCCCCAATTAGGGAATGAGCAGTTCTTC.